Listed below are T cell receptor beta chains from one sample, sequenced in a study of T cell changes during pregnancy in multiple sclerosis. TCRdb's table, derived via immunoSEQ multiplex PCR, lists solely in-frame clones and lacks some. The repertoire includes 80,000 to 130,000 clones, 85% to 95% of them detected once, and over 0.8% sits in the top ten. Material: peripheral blood, obtained before pregnancy. The receptors here all came from a female donor with multiple sclerosis, enrolled in a pregnancy study. The CDR3 runs from the conserved cysteine through the conserved F or W. Fields, in order: clone size, D gene, V gene, J gene, CDR3 protein, CDR3 DNA. The D gene is left open where the match is weak. Clone size is stated in some rows and not others, as once, few, many or a class when expanded.

-	-	TRBV6-5	TRBJ1-2	CASPIITGTSAGYTF	TGTGCCAGCCCAATCATAACCGGGACATCGGCCGGCTACACCTTC
-	TRBD2	TRBV5-1	TRBJ2-3	CASSHRLAGRTDTQYF	TGCGCCAGCAGCCACCGACTAGCGGGACGCACAGATACGCAGTATTTT
-	-	TRBV9	TRBJ1-2	CASSSSPFREKDYGYTF	TGTGCCAGCAGCTCATCCCCCTTCAGGGAAAAAGACTATGGCTACACCTTC
-	-	TRBV4-1	TRBJ2-1	CASSQDMRDWASNEQFF	TGCGCCAGCAGCCAAGATATGAGGGATTGGGCTTCCAATGAGCAGTTCTTC
-	-	TRBV5-4	TRBJ2-7	CASSLVGGASYEQYF	TGTGCCAGCAGCTTGGTCGGGGGAGCCTCCTACGAGCAGTACTTC
-	-	TRBV13	TRBJ2-3	CASSAQGTDTQYF	TGTGCCAGCAGCGCGCAGGGAACAGATACGCAGTATTTT
few	-	TRBV9	TRBJ2-1	CASSPGVGGTYNEQFF	TGTGCCAGCAGCCCCGGGGTGGGCGGCACCTACAATGAGCAGTTCTTC
-	TRBD2	TRBV6-4	TRBJ2-1	CASSDTGGGYNEQFF	TGTGCCAGCAGTGATACCGGGGGGGGGTACAATGAGCAGTTCTTC
-	-	TRBV27	TRBJ2-1	CASSLLLAGPLLDEQFF	TGTGCCAGCAGTCTACTATTGGCGGGACCCCTACTGGACGAGCAGTTCTTC
-	-	TRBV30	TRBJ2-5	CAWTSGGETQYF	TGTGCCTGGACATCTGGGGGGGAGACCCAGTACTTC
-	-	TRBV6-1	TRBJ1-2	CASSVLYGYTF	TGTGCCAGCAGTGTCCTCTATGGCTACACCTTC
-	-	TRBV7-2	TRBJ2-5	CASSSTVATETQYF	TGTGCCAGCAGCTCCACAGTGGCGACAGAGACCCAGTACTTC
-	-	TRBV23-1	TRBJ2-7	CASSQSIPIEEQYF	TGCGCCAGCAGTCAATCGATCCCCATTGAGGAACAGTACTTC
-	TRBD2	TRBV10-1	TRBJ2-2	CASSEKSGLAGGLGTGELFF	TGCGCCAGCAGTGAGAAATCGGGACTAGCGGGAGGGCTTGGCACCGGGGAGCTGTTTTTT
-	TRBD2	TRBV29-1	TRBJ2-7	CSVELAGGVYEQYF	TGCAGCGTTGAACTCGCGGGAGGCGTCTACGAGCAGTACTTC
-	-	TRBV4-1	TRBJ2-7	CASSQGYPKSPHSSYEQYF	TGCGCCAGCAGCCAAGGTTACCCCAAATCCCCCCACAGCTCCTACGAGCAGTACTTC
-	TRBD1	TRBV7-9	TRBJ1-1	CASSPRGKNTEAFF	TGTGCCAGCAGCCCCAGGGGGAAGAACACTGAAGCTTTCTTT
-	-	TRBV27	TRBJ2-2	CASSLGTELFF	TGTGCCAGCAGTCTCGGTACGGAGCTGTTTTTT
-	-	TRBV21-1	TRBJ1-1	CASSKTPGTTRF	TGTGCCAGCAGCAAGACTCCCGGGACAACCCGATTT
-	TRBD2	TRBV19	TRBJ2-7	CASSKIGRESNEQYF	TGTGCCAGTAGTAAAATAGGGCGGGAGAGCAACGAGCAGTACTTC
-	TRBD2	TRBV4-1	TRBJ2-7	CASSQDLRREDEQYF	TGCGCCAGCAGCCAAGATCTCCGACGGGAGGATGAGCAGTACTTC
-	-	TRBV5-1	TRBJ2-1	CASLPGGPTGDEQFF	TGCGCCAGCCTCCCCGGTGGACCAACCGGGGATGAGCAGTTCTTC
-	-	TRBV27	TRBJ2-5	CASSLSPFGQETQYF	TGTGCCAGCAGTTTATCACCCTTCGGCCAAGAGACCCAGTACTTC
-	TRBD1	TRBV6-1	TRBJ2-7	CASSERTGLEQYF	TGTGCCAGCAGTGAGCGGACAGGGCTAGAGCAGTACTTC
-	-	TRBV25-1	TRBJ2-3	CASAPDRRSDTQYF	TGTGCCAGCGCCCCTGACAGGAGATCAGATACGCAGTATTTT